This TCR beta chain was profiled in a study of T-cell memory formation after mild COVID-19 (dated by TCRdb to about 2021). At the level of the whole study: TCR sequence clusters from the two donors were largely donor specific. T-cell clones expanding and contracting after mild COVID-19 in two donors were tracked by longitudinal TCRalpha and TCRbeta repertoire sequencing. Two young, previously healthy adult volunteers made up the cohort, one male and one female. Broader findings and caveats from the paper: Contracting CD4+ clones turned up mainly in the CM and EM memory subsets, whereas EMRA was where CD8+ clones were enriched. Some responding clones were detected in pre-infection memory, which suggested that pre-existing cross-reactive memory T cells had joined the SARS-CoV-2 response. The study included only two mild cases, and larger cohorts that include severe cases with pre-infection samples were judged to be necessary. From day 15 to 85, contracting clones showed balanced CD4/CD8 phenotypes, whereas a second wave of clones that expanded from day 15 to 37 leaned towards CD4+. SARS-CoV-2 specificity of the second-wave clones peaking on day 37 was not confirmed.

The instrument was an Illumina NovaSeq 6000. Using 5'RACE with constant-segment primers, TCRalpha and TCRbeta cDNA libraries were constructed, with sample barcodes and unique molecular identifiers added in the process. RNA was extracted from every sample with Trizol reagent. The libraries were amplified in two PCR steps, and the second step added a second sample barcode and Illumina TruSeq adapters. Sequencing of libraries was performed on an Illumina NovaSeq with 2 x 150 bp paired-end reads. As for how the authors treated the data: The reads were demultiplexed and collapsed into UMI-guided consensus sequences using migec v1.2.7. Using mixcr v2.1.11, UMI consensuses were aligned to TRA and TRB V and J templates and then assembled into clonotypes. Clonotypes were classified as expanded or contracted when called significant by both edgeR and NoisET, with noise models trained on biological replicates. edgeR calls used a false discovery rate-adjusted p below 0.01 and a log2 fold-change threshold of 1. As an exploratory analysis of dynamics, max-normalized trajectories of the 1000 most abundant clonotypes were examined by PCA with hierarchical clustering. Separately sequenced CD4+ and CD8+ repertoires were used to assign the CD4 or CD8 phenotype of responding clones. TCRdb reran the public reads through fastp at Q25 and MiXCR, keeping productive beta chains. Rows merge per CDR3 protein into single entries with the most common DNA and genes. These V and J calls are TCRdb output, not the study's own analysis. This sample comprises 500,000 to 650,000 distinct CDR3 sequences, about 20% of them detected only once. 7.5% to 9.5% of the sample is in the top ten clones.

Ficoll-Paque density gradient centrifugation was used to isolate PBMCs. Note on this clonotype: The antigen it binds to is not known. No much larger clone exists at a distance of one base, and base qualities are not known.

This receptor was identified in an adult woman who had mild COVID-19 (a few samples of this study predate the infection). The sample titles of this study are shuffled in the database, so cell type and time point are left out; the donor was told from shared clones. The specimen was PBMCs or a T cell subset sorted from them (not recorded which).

The nucleotide sequence reads as follows: TGTGCCAGCAGCAAACGGGGGAGAAGCAATCAGCCCCAGCATTTT. This encodes CASSKRGRSNQPQHF. The V and J genes are TRBV21-1 and TRBJ1-5; TRBD1, as called in the table, went unchecked against the DNA. TRBV21-1 is a pseudogene segment. Counted from cysteine to phenylalanine, this CDR3 has 15 amino acids. Of the read, only the CDR3 DNA is kept; its 45 bases are in frame from base 1.